This TCR beta chain was profiled in a study of shared clonotypes between healthy human individuals. Study context: CD4 naive and CD4 memory each took three plates per donor, while CD8 naive took two and CD8 memory one.

TCRdb keeps only in-frame clones here, not all; method: immunoSEQ multiplex PCR. The table records a few hundred thousand clones, around 95% of them present only once. Selected positively for CCR7 and CD45RO-negative, naive CD8 cells excluded terminally differentiated effector memory CD45RA+ cells. The V gene end was trimmed by 5 bases and the J gene end by 4 bases; junction bases not matched to a gene: 16. The CDR3 covers 17 residues. Germline lookup yields CDR1 LNHDA and CDR2 SQIVND (reference sequence). This chain links TRBV19 with TRBJ2-5; TRBD1 agrees at 7 bases. The sequenced sample consisted of naive CD8+ T cells sorted from blood. The receptor comes from a woman aged 25 to 39 in good health. The CDR3 protein is CASSSTGVKEKGETQYF. Here the CDR3 DNA reads TGTGCCAGTAGTTCTACAGGGGTCAAAGAGAAGGGAGAGACCCAGTACTTC.